Listed below are T cell receptor beta chains from one sample, sequenced in a study of multiple sclerosis patients with progressive multifocal leukoencephalopathy. The repertoire was sequenced with immunoSEQ multiplex PCR; TCRdb's copy has only in-frame clones and lacks some. The sample has over 20,000 clones; 75% to 95% are singletons. Sequences were derived from PBMCs, sampled from a patient treated with natalizumab. The source of these receptors is a man in his thirties or forties with multiple sclerosis. The CDR3 runs from the conserved cysteine through the conserved F or W. The D gene is left open where the match is weak. Rows give clone size only sometimes, using once, few, many, or a class for an expanded clone.

V	J	D	size	DNA	CDR3
TRBV9	TRBJ2-7	NA	NA	TGTGCCAGCAGCGTATCCCCGAGACGGAACTCCTACGAGCAGTACTTC	CASSVSPRRNSYEQYF
TRBV4-3	TRBJ2-1	NA	NA	TGCGCCAGCAGCCAAGATGGTGAGATTAGAAGGAGGTTCTTC	CASSQDGEIRRRFF
TRBV4-3	TRBJ2-1	NA	NA	TGCGCCAGCAGCCAAGATCGGGTCGGGTATTCTATCTCCTACAATGAGCAGTTCTTC	CASSQDRVGYSISYNEQFF
TRBV9	TRBJ1-1	NA	NA	TGTGCCAGCAGCGTAGGGGGGCGGAACACTGAAGCTTTCTTT	CASSVGGRNTEAFF
TRBV7-8	TRBJ2-1	TRBD1	NA	TGTGCCAGCAGCTTTCTGGACAGGGTAACAATCGATGAGCAGTTCTTC	CASSFLDRVTIDEQFF
TRBV5-1	TRBJ2-5	NA	NA	TGCGCCAGCAGCTTGGTTGGGACGCAGCTACAAGAGACCCAGTACTTC	CASSLVGTQLQETQYF
TRBV5-8	TRBJ2-2	NA	NA	TGTGCCAGCAGCTCGTCGGTGCAGGGCGGCGGGGAGCTGTTTTTT	CASSSSVQGGGELFF
TRBV14	TRBJ1-6	NA	NA	TGTGCCAGCAGCCCACACTACGACGGCAGGTCACCCCTCCACTTT	CASSPHYDGRSPLHF
TRBV11-3	TRBJ2-1	NA	NA	TGTGCCAGCAGGGACTTCTACAATGAGCAGTTCTTC	CASRDFYNEQFF
TRBV5-6	TRBJ2-7	TRBD2	once	TGTGCCAGCACCACACTAGCGACCTCCTACGAGCAGTACTTC	CASTTLATSYEQYF
TRBV7-7	TRBJ2-1	NA	NA	TGTGCTAGCAGCTTAGTCACAGCGGGCTACTACAATGAGCAGTTCTTC	CASSLVTAGYYNEQFF
TRBV9	TRBJ1-4	NA	NA	TGTGCCAGCAGCGTAGCTACTGGTAATACAGGGATACTTAATGAAAAACTGTTTTTT	CASSVATGNTGILNEKLFF
TRBV5-4	TRBJ2-5	TRBD2	NA	TGTGCCAGCAGCTTGGAGCTCAAGCGGGAGGAGACCCAGTACTTC	CASSLELKREETQYF
TRBV7-2	TRBJ2-5	TRBD1	NA	TGTGCCAGCAGCCGACAGGGTCGGGAGACCCAGTACTTC	CASSRQGRETQYF
TRBV4-3	TRBJ2-1	NA	NA	TGCGCCAGCAGCATAGGGACTGGCCCTTACAATGAGCAGTTCTTC	CASSIGTGPYNEQFF
TRBV27	TRBJ2-3	TRBD2	NA	TGTGCCAGCAGTTCAGGACTAGCGGGAGGTGTGAATACGCAGTATTTT	CASSSGLAGGVNTQYF
TRBV30	TRBJ1-4	NA	NA	TGTGCCTGGAGTTTAAGGAGGGGTGAAAAACTGTTTTTT	CAWSLRRGEKLFF
TRBV19	TRBJ2-2	NA	once	TGTGCCAGTAGATCGAAGCAGGGCGGCACCGGGGAGCTGTTTTTT	CASRSKQGGTGELFF
TRBV14	TRBJ1-5	NA	NA	TGTGCCAGCAGCCTGGCCGGGGGGCCCCAGCATTTT	CASSLAGGPQHF
TRBV7-2	TRBJ2-1	NA	NA	TGTGCCAGCAGCTTAGGGTGGAATGAGCAGTTCTTC	CASSLGWNEQFF
TRBV9	TRBJ2-7	NA	NA	TGTGCCAGCAGCGTGGAGTCCGGGGGTAAAGGCGAGCAGTACTTC	CASSVESGGKGEQYF
TRBV9	TRBJ2-1	TRBD1	NA	TGTGCCAGCAGCGTAGCACAGGGGGCTTTAAATGAGCAGTTCTTC	CASSVAQGALNEQFF
TRBV19	TRBJ2-1	NA	NA	TGTGCCAGTAGTAATAGCGTGAGCTCCTACAATGAGCAGTTCTTC	CASSNSVSSYNEQFF
TRBV27	TRBJ1-1	NA	NA	TGTGCCAGCACCCTATCCCCACAGGGGAACACTGAAGCTTTCTTT	CASTLSPQGNTEAFF